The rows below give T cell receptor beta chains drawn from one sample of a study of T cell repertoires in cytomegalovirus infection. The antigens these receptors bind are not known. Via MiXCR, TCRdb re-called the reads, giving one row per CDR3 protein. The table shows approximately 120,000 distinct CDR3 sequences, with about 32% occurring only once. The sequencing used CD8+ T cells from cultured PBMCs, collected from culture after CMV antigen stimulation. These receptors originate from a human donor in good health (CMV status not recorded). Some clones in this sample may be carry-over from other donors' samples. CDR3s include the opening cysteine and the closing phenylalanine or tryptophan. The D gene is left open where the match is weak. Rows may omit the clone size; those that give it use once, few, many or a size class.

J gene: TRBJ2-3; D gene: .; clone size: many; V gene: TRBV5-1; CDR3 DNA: TGCGCCAGCAGCTTGGAGGGACCCGGGGGAGATACGCAGTATTTT; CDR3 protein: CASSLEGPGGDTQYF
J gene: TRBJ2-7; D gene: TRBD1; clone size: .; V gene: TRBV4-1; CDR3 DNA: TGCGCCAGCAGCCCTACACGGGACAGCTCCTACGAGCAGTACTTC; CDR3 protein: CASSPTRDSSYEQYF
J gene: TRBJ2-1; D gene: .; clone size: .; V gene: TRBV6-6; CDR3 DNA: TGTGCCAGCAGAAACAACAGACAGACAGCAAAGGACAATGAGCAGTTCTTC; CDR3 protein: CASRNNRQTAKDNEQFF
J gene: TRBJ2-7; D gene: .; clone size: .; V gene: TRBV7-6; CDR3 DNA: TGTGCCAGCAGCTCGTCTCGCGGGGCGCTCCGCTACGAGCAGTACTTC; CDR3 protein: CASSSSRGALRYEQYF
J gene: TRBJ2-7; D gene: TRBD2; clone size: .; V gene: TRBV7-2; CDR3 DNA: TGTGCCAGCGCGTGGGGCGGGGGGGCCTCCTACGAGCAGTACTTC; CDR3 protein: CASAWGGGASYEQYF
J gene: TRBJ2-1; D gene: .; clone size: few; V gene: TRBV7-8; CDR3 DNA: TGTGCCAGCAGATCCGTGGTTGTGGCTGGTGAGCAGTTCTTC; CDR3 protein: CASRSVVVAGEQFF
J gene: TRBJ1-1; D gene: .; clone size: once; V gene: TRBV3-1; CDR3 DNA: TGTGCCAGCAGCCCCTCAGGGATAACTGAAGCTTTCTTT; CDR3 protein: CASSPSGITEAFF
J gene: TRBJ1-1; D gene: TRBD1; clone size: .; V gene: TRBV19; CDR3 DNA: TGTGCCAGTAGAAACCGGGACAGGGCAAGCGGCAACACTGAAGCTTTCTTT; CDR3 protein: CASRNRDRASGNTEAFF
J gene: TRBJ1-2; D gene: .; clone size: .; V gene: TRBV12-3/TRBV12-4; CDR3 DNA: TGTGCCAGCAGTCCACAGGGCCTGGAGCCCTATGGCTACACCTTC; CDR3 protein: CASSPQGLEPYGYTF
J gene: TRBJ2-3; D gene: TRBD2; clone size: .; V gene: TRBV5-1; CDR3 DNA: TGCGCCAGCAGCTGGGGACTAGCGGGTTTGAGAGATACGCAGTATTTT; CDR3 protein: CASSWGLAGLRDTQYF
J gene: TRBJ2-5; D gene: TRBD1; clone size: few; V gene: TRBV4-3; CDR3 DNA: TGCGCCAGCAGTCGCGACAGGGGGACGCAAGAGACCCAGTACTTC; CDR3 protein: CASSRDRGTQETQYF
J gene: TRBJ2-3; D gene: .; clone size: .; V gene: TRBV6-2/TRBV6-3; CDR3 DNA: TGTGCCAGCAGACTACTACGCTCTCGCACAGATACGCAGTATTTT; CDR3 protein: CASRLLRSRTDTQYF
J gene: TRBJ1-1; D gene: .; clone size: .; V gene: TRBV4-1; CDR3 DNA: TGCGCCAGCAGCCAAGAGACAGCTTATAACACTGAAGCTTTCTTT; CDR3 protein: CASSQETAYNTEAFF
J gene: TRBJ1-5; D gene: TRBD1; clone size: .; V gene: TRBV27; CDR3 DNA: TGTGCCAGCAGTGTGGACAGGGGAGGTCAGCCCCAGCATTTT; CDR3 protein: CASSVDRGGQPQHF
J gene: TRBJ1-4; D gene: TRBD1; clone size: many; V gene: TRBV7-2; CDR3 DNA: TGTGCCAGCAGCCAATCGACAGGGACGGGTGAAAAACTGTTTTTT; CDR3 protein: CASSQSTGTGEKLFF
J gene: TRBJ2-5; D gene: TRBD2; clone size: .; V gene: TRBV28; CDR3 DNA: TGTGCCAGCAGCCACTCTAGCGGGGGGCTTCAGTACTTC; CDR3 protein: CASSHSSGGLQYF
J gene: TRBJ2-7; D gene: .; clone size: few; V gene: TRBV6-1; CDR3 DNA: TGTGCCAGCAGTGAAGTGCCCATCTCCTCCTACGAGCAGTACTTC; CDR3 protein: CASSEVPISSYEQYF
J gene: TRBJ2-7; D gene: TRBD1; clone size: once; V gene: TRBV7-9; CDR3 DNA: TGTGCCAGCAGCTTAGAGGGGGCAGGGGGTGTCTCCTACGAGCAGTACTTC; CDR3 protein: CASSLEGAGGVSYEQYF
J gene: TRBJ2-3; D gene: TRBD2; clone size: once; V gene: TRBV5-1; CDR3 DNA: TGCGCCAGCAGCCCGGGAATTGCGGGGGGAGGAGATACGCAGTATTTT; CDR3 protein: CASSPGIAGGGDTQYF
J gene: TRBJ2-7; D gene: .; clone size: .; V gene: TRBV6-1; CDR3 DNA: TGTGCCAGCAGGCCCCGGGACGGGTACTCCTACGAGCAGTACTTC; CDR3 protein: CASRPRDGYSYEQYF
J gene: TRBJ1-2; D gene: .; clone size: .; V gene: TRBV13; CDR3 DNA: TGTGCCAGCAGCTTTCCTCCAGGGCTGAACTATGGCTACACCTTC; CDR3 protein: CASSFPPGLNYGYTF
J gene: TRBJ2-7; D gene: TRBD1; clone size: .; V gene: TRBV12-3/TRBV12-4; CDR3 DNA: TGTGCCAGCAGACCTACGGGACAGGGGTTCCACGAGCAGTACTTC; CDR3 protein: CASRPTGQGFHEQYF
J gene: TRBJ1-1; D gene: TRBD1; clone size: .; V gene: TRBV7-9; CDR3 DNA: TGTGCCAGCAGCTTCGACCTTACAGGGGACACTGAAGCTTTCTTT; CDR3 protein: CASSFDLTGDTEAFF
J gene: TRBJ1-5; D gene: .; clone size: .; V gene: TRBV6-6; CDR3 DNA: TGTGCCAGCACCTATACCGACAGGCGTGGTCAGCCCCAGCATTTT; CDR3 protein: CASTYTDRRGQPQHF
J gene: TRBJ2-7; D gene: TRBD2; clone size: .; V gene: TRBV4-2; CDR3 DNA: TGTGCCAGCAGCGGACGGGGACTAGCGGGGGGCGAGCAGTACTTC; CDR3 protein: CASSGRGLAGGEQYF
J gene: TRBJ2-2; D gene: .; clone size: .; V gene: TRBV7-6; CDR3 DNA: TGTGCCAGCAGCCAATTAGGCACCGGGGAGCTGTTTTTT; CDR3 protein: CASSQLGTGELFF
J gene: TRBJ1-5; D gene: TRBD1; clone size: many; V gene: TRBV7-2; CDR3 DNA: TGTGCCAGCAGCTTAAACAGGGGTCCTCAGCCCCAGCATTTT; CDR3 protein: CASSLNRGPQPQHF
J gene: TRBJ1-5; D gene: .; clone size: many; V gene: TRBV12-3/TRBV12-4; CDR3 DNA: TGTGCCAGCAGTTTCACAGGGATCAATCAGCCCCAGCATTTT; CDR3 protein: CASSFTGINQPQHF
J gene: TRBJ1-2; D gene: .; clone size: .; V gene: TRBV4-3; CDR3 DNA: TGCGCCAGCAGCCAAGACAGAACGACTAACTATGGCTACACCTTC; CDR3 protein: CASSQDRTTNYGYTF
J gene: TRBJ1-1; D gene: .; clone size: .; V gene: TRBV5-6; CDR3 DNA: TGTGCCAGCAGCCTGCTCAACAGGGAGAACACTGAAGCTTTCTTT; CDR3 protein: CASSLLNRENTEAFF
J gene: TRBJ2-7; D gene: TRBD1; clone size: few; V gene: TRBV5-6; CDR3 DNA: TGTGCCAGCAGCCCGGGACAGGGGATTAAGTCCTACGAGCAGTACTTC; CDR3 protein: CASSPGQGIKSYEQYF
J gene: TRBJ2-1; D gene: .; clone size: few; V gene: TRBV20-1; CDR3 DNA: TGCAGTGCTAGGGCCAGGGGAACCTACAATGAGCAGTTCTTC; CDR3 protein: CSARARGTYNEQFF
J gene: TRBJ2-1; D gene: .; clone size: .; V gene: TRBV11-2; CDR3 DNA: TGTGCCAGCAGCTTAGAGGTAGCGGATGAGCAGTTCTTC; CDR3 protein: CASSLEVADEQFF
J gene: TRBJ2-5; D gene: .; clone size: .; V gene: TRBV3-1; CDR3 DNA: TGTGCCAGCAGCCAAGGGCGGGAGACCCAGTACTTC; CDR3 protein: CASSQGRETQYF
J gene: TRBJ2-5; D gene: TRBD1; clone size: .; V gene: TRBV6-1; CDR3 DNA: TGTGCCAGCACCCCGGACAGGGAATCTAGAGAGACCCAGTACTTC; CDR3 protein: CASTPDRESRETQYF
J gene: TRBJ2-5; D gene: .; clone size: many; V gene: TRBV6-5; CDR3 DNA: TGTGCCAGCAGTCCGGGACGGAGAATGGGGGAGACCCAGTACTTC; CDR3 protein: CASSPGRRMGETQYF
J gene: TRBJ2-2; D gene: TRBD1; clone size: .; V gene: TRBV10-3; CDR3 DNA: TGTGCCATCCCCGGGACAGGGGGGTCCGGGGAGCTGTTTTTT; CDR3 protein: CAIPGTGGSGELFF
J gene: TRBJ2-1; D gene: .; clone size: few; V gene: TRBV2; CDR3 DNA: TGTGCCAGCAGGACGACGGGTAGCTCCTACAATGAGCAGTTCTTC; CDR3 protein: CASRTTGSSYNEQFF
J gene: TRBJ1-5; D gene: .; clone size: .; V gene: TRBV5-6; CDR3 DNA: TGTGCCAGCAGCTCTACGACGGACAGTCGAAATCAGCCCCAGCATTTT; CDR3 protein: CASSSTTDSRNQPQHF
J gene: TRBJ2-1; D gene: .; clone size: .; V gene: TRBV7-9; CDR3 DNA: TGTGCCAGCAGCGCGGGACACGCTAGCTCCTACAATGAGCAGTTCTTC; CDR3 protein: CASSAGHASSYNEQFF
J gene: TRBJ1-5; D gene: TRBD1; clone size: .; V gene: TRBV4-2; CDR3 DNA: TGTGCCAGCTCACCCGGGACAGGGTTTAATCAGCCCCAGCATTTT; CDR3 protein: CASSPGTGFNQPQHF
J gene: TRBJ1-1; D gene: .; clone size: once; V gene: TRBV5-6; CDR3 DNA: TGTGCCAGCAGCACCGGAGGGAGCCTCACTGAAGCTTTCTTT; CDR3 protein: CASSTGGSLTEAFF
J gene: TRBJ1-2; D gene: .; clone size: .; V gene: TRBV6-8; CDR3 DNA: TGTGCCAGCAGTCGAGCCTACAGGGAGTGGCATGGCTACACCTTC; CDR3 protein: CASSRAYREWHGYTF
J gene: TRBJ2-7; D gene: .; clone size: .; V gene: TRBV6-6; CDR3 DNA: TGTGCCAGCACTCTAACTGGGGACCTCGGTGGCGAGCAGTACTTC; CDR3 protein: CASTLTGDLGGEQYF
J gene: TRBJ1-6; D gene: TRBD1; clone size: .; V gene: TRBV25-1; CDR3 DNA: TGTGCCAGCAGTGAATATTATGAGACAGGGGTTTCCAATTCACCCCTCCACTTT; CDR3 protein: CASSEYYETGVSNSPLHF
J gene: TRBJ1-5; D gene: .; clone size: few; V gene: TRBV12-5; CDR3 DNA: TGTGCTAGTGGTTCCCCCTATAGCAATCAGCCCCAGCATTTT; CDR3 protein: CASGSPYSNQPQHF
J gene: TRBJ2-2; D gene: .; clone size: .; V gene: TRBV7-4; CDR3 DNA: TGTGCCAGCAGCTTACCAGGGGTTAGCACCGGGGAGCTGTTTTTT; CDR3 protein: CASSLPGVSTGELFF
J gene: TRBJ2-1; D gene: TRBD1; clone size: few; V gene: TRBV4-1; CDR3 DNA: TGCGCCAGCAGCCCCTTCCGGGACAGGGGGCTTGAGAATGAGCAGTTCTTC; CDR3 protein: CASSPFRDRGLENEQFF
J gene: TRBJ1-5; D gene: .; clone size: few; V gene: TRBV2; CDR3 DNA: TGTGCCAGCGCGTTTACAGGGACATATAGCAATCAGCCCCAGCATTTT; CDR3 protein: CASAFTGTYSNQPQHF
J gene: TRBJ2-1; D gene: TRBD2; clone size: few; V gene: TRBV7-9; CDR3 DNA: TGTGCCAGCAGCGGGCTCCGAACTAGCGGGGGGGCCAATGAGCAGTTCTTC; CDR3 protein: CASSGLRTSGGANEQFF
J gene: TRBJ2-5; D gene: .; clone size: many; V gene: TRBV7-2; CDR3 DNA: TGTGCCAGCAGCTTCGGGCGCCCCTCCTTCGGCTCGGGACCTCAAGAGACCCAGTACTTC; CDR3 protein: CASSFGRPSFGSGPQETQYF
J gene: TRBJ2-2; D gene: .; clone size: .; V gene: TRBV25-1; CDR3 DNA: TGTGCCAGCAGTGAGGATCGACCTGCAGGGACCGGGGAGCTGTTTTTT; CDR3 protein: CASSEDRPAGTGELFF
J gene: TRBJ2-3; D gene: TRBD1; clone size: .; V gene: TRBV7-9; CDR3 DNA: TGTGCCAGCAGCCCACCTCGGACAGGGACGGCAGATACGCAGTATTTT; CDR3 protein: CASSPPRTGTADTQYF
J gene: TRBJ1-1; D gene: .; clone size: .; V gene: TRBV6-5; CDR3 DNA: TGTGCCAGCAGTTACGTGGGGACGAACACTGAAGCTTTCTTT; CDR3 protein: CASSYVGTNTEAFF
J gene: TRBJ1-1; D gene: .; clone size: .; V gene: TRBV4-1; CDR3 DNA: TGCGCCAGCAGCCAAGCACCCCCGTCATTCGAAAACACTGAAGCTTTCTTT; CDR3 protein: CASSQAPPSFENTEAFF
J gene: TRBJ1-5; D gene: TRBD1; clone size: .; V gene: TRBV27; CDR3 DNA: TGTGCCAGCAGTTCCGGACAGGGGGAGAATCAGCCCCAGCATTTT; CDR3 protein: CASSSGQGENQPQHF
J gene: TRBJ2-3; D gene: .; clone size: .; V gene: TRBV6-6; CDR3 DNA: TGTGCCAGCAGTTACACCCGGGTTGCGCAGTATTTT; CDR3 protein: CASSYTRVAQYF
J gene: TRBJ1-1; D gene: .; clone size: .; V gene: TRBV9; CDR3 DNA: TGTGCCAGCGGACCGGCCAAACTGAACACTGAAGCTTTCTTT; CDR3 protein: CASGPAKLNTEAFF
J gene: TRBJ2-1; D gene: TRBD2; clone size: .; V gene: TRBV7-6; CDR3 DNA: TGTGCCAGCAGCACACTAGCGGGGACGCACAATGAGCAGTTCTTC; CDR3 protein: CASSTLAGTHNEQFF